The 4 T cell receptor beta chains in this list originate from one sample, sequenced in a study of CD8 T cells in ankylosing spondylitis. Study findings and constraints: One TCR beta motif, made up of eight highly homologous variants, appeared characteristic of ankylosing spondylitis blood.

Using its own MiXCR run on the 5' RACE reads, TCRdb lists one record per CDR3 protein. The sample holds roughly 300,000 distinct CDR3 sequences, roughly 8% seen once. The antigens these receptors bind are not known. Sequenced input: blood, either unsorted or a sorted T cell fraction (not recorded which). These receptors all stem from a male donor with ankylosing spondylitis.

In DNA, the CDR3 is TGTGCCAGCAGTTTATCCTCGGGATATTCAGAGACCCAGTACTTC. Encoded protein: CASSLSSGYSETQYF. J is TRBJ2-5 and V is TRBV28, with D possibly TRBD2 on 5 matching bases. CDR1 MDHEN and CDR2 SYDVKM come from the germline V gene. CDR3 size: 15 residues. Trimming pared 1 base from V and 4 bases from J, leaving 13 bases between. Based on the CDR3 plus reference TRBV28 and TRBJ2-5, the full variable domain is DVKVTQSSRYLVKRTGEKVFLECVQDMDHENMFWYRQDPGLGLRLIYFSYDVKMKEKGDIPEGYSVSREKKERFSLILESASTNQTSMYLCASSLSSGYSETQYFGPGTRLLVL.

The rearrangement joins TRBV6-1 to TRBJ1-5; TRBD1 might be the D (6 bases). Trimming took off 5 bases at V and 2 bases at J, with 13 bases between the two ends. CDR1 and CDR2 (germline): MNHNS, SASEGT. The CDR3 loop spans 15 amino acids. In DNA form, the CDR3 reads TGTGCCAGCAGTAAGGGGGAAGATGGCAATCAGCCCCAGCATTTT. Translation gives CASSKGEDGNQPQHF.

This clonotype was picked up a small number of times. CDR3 loop: CASRGVASRGTEAFF. For the CDR3, the DNA is TGTGCCAGCCGGGGAGTAGCCTCCCGAGGGACTGAAGCTTTCTTT. The chain carries TRBV6-2 or TRBV6-3 and TRBJ1-1; D is ambiguous. V lost 8 bases to trimming and J lost 5 bases, with 21 bases between them. This CDR3 has 15 residues. Germline V gene data show CDR1 as MNHEY and CDR2 as SVGEGT.

This clonotype was counted ten times or more. The rearrangement uses TRBV4-3 and TRBJ2-1, with TRBD2 identical over 9 bases. The CDR3 runs to 17 residues. Trimming took 1 base from V and 7 from J; bases not matched to a gene: 11. The germline V gene encodes CDR1 LGHNA and CDR2 YSLEER. CDR3 amino acids: CASSQVRGAGGLNEQFF. The CDR3 DNA follows: TGCGCCAGCAGCCAAGTACGGGGAGCGGGAGGATTGAATGAGCAGTTCTTC.